Below, one TCR beta chain is given with its context. The data stem from a study of blood T cell repertoires in COVID-19. Germline CDR1 is SNHLY and CDR2 is FYNNEI. V shed 6 bases, J shed 4 bases, and the junction held 10 bases outside the gene matches. This CDR3 spans 16 amino acids. Seattle-derived patients entered the study during active infection and were followed longitudinally. Sequencing was performed with immunoSEQ multiplex PCR; in TCRdb, only in-frame clones are kept and a portion is missing. The data show roughly 480,000 clones, approximately 89% seen once. Specimen: peripheral blood. This chain joins TRBV2 and TRBJ2-2; 8 nucleotides line up with TRBD1. The TCR sequence derives from a man aged 18 to 30 with COVID-19, enrolled during active disease. CDR3 amino acids: CASRVQGGVGTGELFF. Written as DNA, the CDR3 is TGTGCCAGCAGGGTACAGGGGGGCGTGGGCACCGGGGAGCTGTTTTTT.